This TCR beta chain was captured in a study of blood T cells in healthy people across ages (dated by TCRdb to 2015 to 2017). At the level of the whole study: In model experiments, roughly one uniquely barcoded TCR beta cDNA molecule per two T cells was captured by template switching. To avoid experimental bias, donors of different ages were randomly spread across the sequencing lanes. Age-related changes in TCR beta repertoire diversity were measured in the study by deep sequencing normalized with unique cDNA molecular identifiers. The study analyzed two additional independent replicas of 1 million unique cDNA reads from the same blood draw for two donors, one aged 18 to 30 and one aged 80 or older. Donors were grouped into four age groups: young (average approximately 15 years), middle-aged (39), aged (roughly 67) and long-lived (just over 80). Overall results and qualifications from the work: Compared with the aged group, the long-lived group had more naive CD4+ T cells, fewer expanded clones and increased TCR diversity, suggesting age selection. Estimates of total diversity from one million sequenced T cells were regarded as lower bounds and underestimates. Since profiling was done on bulk unsorted PBMCs, naive and antigen-experienced compartments could not be conclusively compared. A strong correlation was found between observed TCR beta diversity and the percentage of naive T cells measured by flow cytometry. Because the CMV infection status of the donors was unknown, age-related changes in expanded clonotypes may potentially have been confounded. As age increased, observed TCR beta diversity per million T cells dropped in a roughly linear way, and a significant reduction was already evident by age 40.

V gives up 3 bases and J gives up 5 bases, and the segment between their germline ends measures 20 bases. Inclusive of the bounding cysteine and phenylalanine, the CDR3 is 16 residues long. Only CDR3 DNA is held: 48 bases, read in frame from base 1. CDR1 and CDR2, looked up from the germline V gene, are LGHNA and YNFKEQ. Library method: 5' RACE. Instrument used: Illumina HiSeq 2500. A second PCR of about 6 to 11 cycles was run with a J-beta primer mix and a sample-barcoded 5' primer. A unique molecular identifier was introduced onto each TCR beta cDNA molecule by a template-switch 5' adaptor carrying 12 random nucleotides. Each sample yielded at least 3 million CDR3-containing paired-end reads. All of the RNA was converted into first-strand cDNA using the Mint cDNA synthesis kit, with a TRBC-specific oligonucleotide serving as the primer. Following uracil-DNA glycosylase treatment, a first 18-cycle PCR with universal primers M1SS and BC2_uni_R was performed on all cDNA. The source study handled its data this way. For normalization, 1 million high-quality reads, each with a distinct molecular identifier, were randomly selected from each sample. Reads with shared molecular identifiers were discarded instead of being binned into consensus sequences. MiTCR, run with a Q25 quality threshold and the strictest error-elimination algorithm, handled CDR3 identification, clonotype clustering and error correction. Lower-bound total TCR beta diversity was estimated with a nonparametric unseen species model using Euler transformation. TCRdb passed the public sequencing reads through fastp at Q25 and MiXCR, retaining productive beta sequences. Each record represents a unique CDR3 protein, reported with the most common genes and DNA among its rows. These V and J calls are TCRdb output, not the study's own analysis. This sample holds 450,000 to 700,000 distinct CDR3 sequences; 27% were observed only once. The ten largest clones add up to about 18% of the sample.

Donors were a few dozen systemically healthy Caucasian individuals from Russia aged roughly 6 to 90 years. Each donor gave roughly 11 milliliters of peripheral blood, drawn into EDTA-treated Vacutainer tubes. Ficoll-Paque density-gradient centrifugation was used to isolate PBMCs, with at least 6.5 million per sample. Trizol reagent was used to extract total RNA from the PBMCs, yielding at least 6 micrograms per sample. For every donor, an aliquot of PBMCs went through flow cytometry to measure the percentages of naive CD45RAhigh/CD27high T cells. This clonotype was seen more than once but under ten times. There is no known antigen for this receptor. One base away there is no much larger clone; base qualities are not given.

This clonotype was sampled from a woman aged 70-85 years in good health. The rearrangement combines TRBV4-2 with TRBJ2-7; tentative D gene TRBD1, with 6 bases matching. Source material: blood. In nucleotide form, the sequence is TGTGCCAGCAGCCAGGAAGGGCAGGGGACCCCCCACGAGCAGTACTTC. Translation gives CASSQEGQGTPHEQYF.